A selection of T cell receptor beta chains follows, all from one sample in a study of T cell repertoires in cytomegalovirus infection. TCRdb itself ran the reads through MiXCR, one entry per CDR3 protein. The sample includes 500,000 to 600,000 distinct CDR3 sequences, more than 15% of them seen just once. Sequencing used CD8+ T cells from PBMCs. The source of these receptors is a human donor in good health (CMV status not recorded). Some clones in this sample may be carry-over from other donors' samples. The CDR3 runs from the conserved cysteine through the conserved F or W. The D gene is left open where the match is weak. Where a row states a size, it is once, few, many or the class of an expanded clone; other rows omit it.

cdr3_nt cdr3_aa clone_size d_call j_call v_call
TGTGCCAGCAGCTTAGGTAGGAACACTGAAGATTTCTTT CASSLGRNTEDFF NA NA TRBJ1-1 TRBV7-4
TGTGCCAGCAGCCGCCTCTCGGGGGGCTCCGACGAGCAGTACTTC CASSRLSGGSDEQYF many NA TRBJ2-7 TRBV7-3
TGTGCCAGCAGTCTCCGACCCTACGAGCAGTACTTC CASSLRPYEQYF many NA TRBJ2-7 TRBV12-3/TRBV12-4
TGTGCCAGCAGCGCGATACAGGGTAGCAATCAGCCCCAGCATTTT CASSAIQGSNQPQHF many NA TRBJ1-5 TRBV28
TGTGCCAGCAGTTACGAACGACGGCAGTACTTC CASSYERRQYF NA NA TRBJ2-7 TRBV6-2/TRBV6-3
TGTGCCAGCAGCACGACTAGCGCGAGCTACGAGCAGTACTTC CASSTTSASYEQYF many TRBD2 TRBJ2-7 TRBV7-9
TGTGCCAGCAGCACGGGGACGGAAGGCTACACCTTC CASSTGTEGYTF many NA TRBJ1-2 TRBV7-9
TGTGCCAGCAGCCCAGGGACTAGCGTCCACGAGCAGTACTTC CASSPGTSVHEQYF many TRBD2 TRBJ2-7 TRBV7-6
TGTGCCAGCAGCTCGGGCCGCGGTAGGCCCCAGCATTTT CASSSGRGRPQHF many NA TRBJ1-5 TRBV12-3/TRBV12-4
TGTGCCAGTGAAGGTGGGTCTGAAGCTTTCTTT CASEGGSEAFF few NA TRBJ1-1 TRBV6-5
TGTGCCAGCAGGGGAGGAACAGGGAACTATGGCTACACCTTC CASRGGTGNYGYTF many NA TRBJ1-2 TRBV6-4
TGTGCCAGCAGTCAGGGGGTAACAGATACGCAGTATTTT CASSQGVTDTQYF many TRBD1 TRBJ2-3 TRBV12-3/TRBV12-4
TGTGCCAGCAGTCTAGCTAGCGGGAGTTTAATCACCTACGAGCAGTACTTC CASSLASGSLITYEQYF NA TRBD2 TRBJ2-7 TRBV28
TGTGCCAGCAGTGAAGGGGCGGCCAGCTCCTACGAGCAGTACTTC CASSEGAASSYEQYF few NA TRBJ2-7 TRBV6-1
TGTGCCAGCAGCTTAGGGACAGGGAGGGGACAGTACTTC CASSLGTGRGQYF NA NA TRBJ2-7 TRBV11-2
TGTGCCATCAGTGAAGGGGCGGAGATCTACGAGCAGTACTTC CAISEGAEIYEQYF NA NA TRBJ2-7 TRBV10-3
TGTGCCAGCAGTTACTCGGGGGGGGGCAATCAGCCCCAGCATTTT CASSYSGGGNQPQHF many NA TRBJ1-5 TRBV6-5
TGTGCCAGTAGCCCAGGGGTACTAAGCAATCAGCCCCAGCATTTT CASSPGVLSNQPQHF many NA TRBJ1-5 TRBV19
TGTGCCAGCAGTTTGGGGTATAATTCACCCCTCCACTTT CASSLGYNSPLHF few NA TRBJ1-6 TRBV28
TGTGCTAGTGGTTTGCAATGGGACAGAGATTACGAGCAGTACTTC CASGLQWDRDYEQYF many TRBD1 TRBJ2-7 TRBV12-5
TGTGCCACCAGCGGAAGGGACAGTCCAGAGACCCAGTACTTC CATSGRDSPETQYF NA TRBD1 TRBJ2-5 TRBV15
TGTGCCAGCAGCTCCCGACTAGAACCAGATACGCAGTATTTT CASSSRLEPDTQYF NA NA TRBJ2-3 TRBV9
TGTGCTAGTGGTGGGACCCCCCGGAATTCACCCCTCCACTTT CASGGTPRNSPLHF many NA TRBJ1-6 TRBV12-5
TGTGCCAGCAGCCAGATAGCGGAAACCTACAATGAGCAGTTCTTC CASSQIAETYNEQFF many NA TRBJ2-1 TRBV4-2
TGTGCCAGCAGCGTCAAGGGACAGAACACCGGGGAGCTGTTTTTT CASSVKGQNTGELFF NA NA TRBJ2-2 TRBV9
TGTGCCAGCAGTAGTGGGCGCTGGGATTCACCCCTCCACTTT CASSSGRWDSPLHF many NA TRBJ1-6 TRBV6-5
TGTGCCAGCTCACCGACGGGACAGCCGAACACTGAAGCTTTCTTT CASSPTGQPNTEAFF few TRBD1 TRBJ1-1 TRBV18
TGCAGTGCTATCCTCTATCAGGGGGGAGGCAATCAGCCCCAGCATTTT CSAILYQGGGNQPQHF NA TRBD1 TRBJ1-5 TRBV20-1
TGTGCCACCAGCAGAGATCGAAATTCGGAGACAGGGGCGATCACAGATACGCAGTATTTT CATSRDRNSETGAITDTQYF NA TRBD1 TRBJ2-3 TRBV15
TGTGCCAGCAGTGACCCCCCCAAGGGGGCCAACGTCCTGACTTTC CASSDPPKGANVLTF NA NA TRBJ2-6 TRBV2
TGTGCCAGCAGTGCCATAGACAGAGCAACTAATGAAAAACTGTTTTTT CASSAIDRATNEKLFF NA NA TRBJ1-4 TRBV27
TGCAGTGCTAGAGACAGGAGGTCCTACAATGAGCAGTTCTTC CSARDRRSYNEQFF NA NA TRBJ2-1 TRBV20-1
TGTGCCAGCAGCTTAGGTCCGACTTCAAACTCTGGAAACACCATATATTTT CASSLGPTSNSGNTIYF few NA TRBJ1-3 TRBV7-9
TGTGCCAGCAGCTTAAAATTAGCGGGGGGGCAGCAGTTCTTC CASSLKLAGGQQFF many TRBD2 TRBJ2-1 TRBV7-3
TGTGCCAGCAGCGGGACGGGACTAGTTATCTACTATGAGCAGTTCTTC CASSGTGLVIYYEQFF NA TRBD2 TRBJ2-1 TRBV7-9
TGTGCCAGCAGCTCCCCCGGGACAGGGGGAGAGACCCAGTACTTC CASSSPGTGGETQYF many TRBD1 TRBJ2-5 TRBV7-9
TGTGCCAGCAGTCGGACAGCAATGAACACTGAAGCTTTCTTT CASSRTAMNTEAFF many NA TRBJ1-1 TRBV12-3/TRBV12-4
TGTGCCAGCAGCGTAGTAGGGACTAGCGGAATGAAGGATGAGCAGTTCTTC CASSVVGTSGMKDEQFF NA TRBD2 TRBJ2-1 TRBV9
TGCAGTGCTCTTGACGAGAGGGGCTACACCTTC CSALDERGYTF NA NA TRBJ1-2 TRBV20-1
TGTGCCAGCACCTCCCTCCCGACGGCCTATAGCAATCAGCCCCAGCATTTT CASTSLPTAYSNQPQHF few NA TRBJ1-5 TRBV28
TGTGCCAGCAGTTCCGGGACAGGGTGGCAGCCCCAGCATTTT CASSSGTGWQPQHF many TRBD1 TRBJ1-5 TRBV12-3/TRBV12-4
TGTGCCAGAAGTAATCAGCCCCAGCATTTT CARSNQPQHF few NA TRBJ1-5 TRBV6-1
TGTGCCAGCAGTTACTCTGAAAATTCACCCCTCCACTTT CASSYSENSPLHF few NA TRBJ1-6 TRBV6-5
TGTGCCAGCAGCATGACTAGTTTCCGTTTGGATACGCAGTATTTT CASSMTSFRLDTQYF few NA TRBJ2-3 TRBV7-9
TGTGCCATCAGTGAGTCGGAGGGAGGGACAGGGTCCGCAGATACGCAGTATTTT CAISESEGGTGSADTQYF NA TRBD1 TRBJ2-3 TRBV10-3
TGTGCCAGCACCCCTCCCGCCTACAATGAGCAGTTCTTC CASTPPAYNEQFF few NA TRBJ2-1 TRBV7-9
TGTGCCAGCAGCTTAGGGTCCCTGGGCGAGCAGTACTTC CASSLGSLGEQYF many NA TRBJ2-7 TRBV7-9
TGTGCCACCAGCAGAGTGAAAGACTTTATCACAGATACGCAGTATTTT CATSRVKDFITDTQYF NA NA TRBJ2-3 TRBV15